These 15 T cell receptor beta chains were all obtained from the same sample, sequenced in a study of blood T cell repertoires in COVID-19. Repertoires were generated with immunoSEQ multiplex PCR, while TCRdb's copy carries only in-frame clones and drops some. The sample holds 50,000 to 80,000 clones, roughly 90% seen once. The source material was peripheral blood. Receptor source: a man between 60 and 75 years old with acute or convalescent COVID-19.

The chain joins TRBV27 to TRBJ2-7; 9 bases fit TRBD1. V lost 0 bases, J lost 2 bases, and 5 bases stayed unmatched. The germline V gene encodes CDR1 MNHEY and CDR2 SMNVEV (reference sequence). The CDR3 runs 16 residues. CDR3 in DNA: TGTGCCAGCAGTTTATCCTTGACAGGGGGTACCTACGAGCAGTACTTC. Protein: CASSLSLTGGTYEQYF.

This sequence joins TRBV11-2 and TRBJ1-1, with D perhaps TRBD1 (5 bases). In germline, CDR1 is SGHAT, CDR2 FQNNGV. This CDR3 contains 14 residues. V gave up 5 bases and J gave up 2 bases, with 12 bases separating them. CDR3 protein: CASSPGHPNTEAFF. CDR3 bases: TGTGCCAGCAGCCCCGGACACCCTAACACTGAAGCTTTCTTT.

The rearrangement joins TRBV6-5 to TRBJ1-1, with 7 bases that match TRBD1. The germline V gene encodes CDR1 MNHEY and CDR2 SVGAGI. Trimming removed 1 base from V and 5 bases from J; junction bases left unmatched: 4. The CDR3 consists of 14 residues. CDR3 DNA sequence: TGTGCCAGCAGTTACTACAGGGGAGGAACTGAAGCTTTCTTT. Protein sequence: CASSYYRGGTEAFF.

This sequence joins TRBV3-1 (or the pseudogene TRBV3-2) and TRBJ1-6; 9 nucleotides match TRBD1. This CDR3 is built from 16 residues. V lost 4 bases and J lost 7; bases outside the gene matches: 8. Per germline, CDR1 LGHDT and CDR2 YNNKEL (reference sequence). CDR3 coding DNA: TGTGCCAGCAGCCTTACAGGGGGCGCGGAAAATTCACCCCTCCACTTT. This gives the protein CASSLTGGAENSPLHF.

This clone was detected once. This chain links TRBV7-6 with TRBJ2-7; D remains unclear. Germline V gene sequence: CDR1 SGHVS, CDR2 FNYEAQ. V lost 0 bases and J 4 bases, leaving 13 bases between the germline ends. The CDR3 sequence is 15 residues long. The CDR3 loop is CASSLAAGPQYEQYF. The CDR3 nucleotides read TGTGCCAGCAGCTTAGCGGCAGGTCCCCAATACGAGCAGTACTTC.

The chain carries TRBV7-9 and TRBJ2-7; TRBD1 aligns across 7 bases. Germline V gene sequence: CDR1 SEHNR, CDR2 FQNEAQ (reference sequence). This CDR3 spans 17 amino acids. The V and J ends lost 3 bases and 2 bases, in that order; junction bases with no gene match: 13. In DNA form, the CDR3 reads TGTGCCAGCAGCTTCCGCGCCGGGACAGTCCCTCCCTACGAGCAGTACTTC. Its protein product is CASSFRAGTVPPYEQYF.

This clone was counted a few times. The chain uses TRBV30 and TRBJ1-1; maybe TRBD1 (5 bases). CDR3 length equals 13 residues. V was trimmed by 4 bases and J by 1 base, leaving 10 bases between them. Germline CDR1 reads GTSNPN; CDR2 reads SVGIG (reference sequence). CDR3 loop: CAWKGPGNTEAFF. The DNA for the CDR3 is TGTGCCTGGAAGGGGCCGGGGAACACTGAAGCTTTCTTT.

This clone was observed a single time. The V gene is TRBV3-1 (or the pseudogene TRBV3-2), the J gene TRBJ1-3, with unresolved D. With 4 bases removed from V and 0 bases from J, the gap between germline ends came to 10 bases. The CDR3 runs 15 residues. Looked up from germline, CDR1 is LGHDT and CDR2 is YNNKEL (reference sequence). CDR3 sequence reads: CASSRLAISGNTIYF. CDR3 DNA: TGTGCCAGCAGCCGCCTGGCCATCTCTGGAAACACCATATATTTT.

This sequence joins TRBV7-6 and TRBJ2-7, with a possible D match to TRBD2 (6 bases). There are 14 residues in the CDR3. Trimming took off 6 bases at V and 6 bases at J, with 18 bases between the two ends. From germline, CDR1 is SGHVS and CDR2 FNYEAQ. CDR3 region: CASSFELQGGEQYF. The CDR3 bases are TGTGCCAGCAGTTTTGAACTCCAGGGAGGCGAGCAGTACTTC.

This chain links TRBV6-1 with TRBJ2-3; D not resolved. Germline-derived CDR1 and CDR2 are MNHNS and SASEGT. The CDR3 totals 11 residues. V gave up 1 base and J gave up 8 bases, with 4 bases separating them. The CDR3 nucleotides read TGTGCCAGCAGTGAAGAGAGTACGCAGTATTTT. Translating gives CASSEESTQYF.

In DNA, the CDR3 is TGTGCCAGCAGTTACACCGGGGGGGGCAGCTTGAACACTGAAGCTTTCTTT. Translating gives CASSYTGGGSLNTEAFF. The V and J genes are TRBV6-2 or TRBV6-3 and TRBJ1-1; D perhaps matches TRBD1 (6 bases). Deletions cut 2 bases from V and 0 bases from J, with 16 bases between. The CDR3 length is 17 residues. Germline loops: CDR1 MNHEY, CDR2 SVGEGT.

The rearrangement joins TRBV2 to TRBJ1-6, with D perhaps matching TRBD1 (5 bases). The V gene lost 8 bases and the J gene lost 11 bases, with 16 bases spanning the gap. Germline CDR1 reads SNHLY; CDR2 reads FYNNEI. CDR3 size: 13 residues. The CDR3 protein is CASVRQLGTPLHF. CDR3 nucleotide sequence: TGTGCCAGCGTTCGACAGTTGGGGACACCCCTCCACTTT.

In its sample, this clone was seen once. The chain carries TRBV27 and TRBJ1-1; TRBD1 matches 9 bases. This CDR3 is built from 13 residues. V trimming: 6 bases; J trimming: 5 bases; junction bases outside the gene matches: 4. In germline, CDR1 is MNHEY, CDR2 SMNVEV (reference sequence). CDR3 DNA: TGTGCCAGCAGCTGGACAGGGGTTACTGAAGCTTTCTTT. This gives the protein CASSWTGVTEAFF.

The chain joins TRBV30 to TRBJ1-1; perhaps TRBD1 as D (6 bases). V was clipped by 5 bases and J by 3 bases, with 13 bases between them. This CDR3 is built from 13 residues. CDR1 and CDR2 (germline): GTSNPN, SVGIG (reference sequence). CDR3 loop: CAWETPGDTEAFF. As DNA, the CDR3 is TGTGCCTGGGAAACCCCAGGGGACACTGAAGCTTTCTTT.

This chain's CDR3 is CASVGQGAYNEQFF. DNA of the CDR3: TGTGCCAGCGTCGGACAGGGGGCATACAATGAGCAGTTCTTC. The V and J genes are TRBV18 and TRBJ2-1; TRBD1 aligns across 11 bases. The germline V gene encodes CDR1 KGHSH and CDR2 LQKENI. V trimming: 8 bases; J trimming: 4 bases; junction bases outside the gene matches: 4. The length of the CDR3 is 14 residues.